The entry below describes one TCR beta chain. The data derive from a study of siplizumab effects on memory and regulatory T cells. Germline V CDR1 and CDR2: SGDLS, YYNGEE. V dropped 4 bases and J dropped 1; count of bases not matched to a gene: 8. The CDR3 has 18 amino acids. Method: immunoSEQ multiplex PCR; TCRdb's copy keeps in-frame clones and lacks some. There are more than 95,000 clones in the sample; 90% to 95% occur only once, and around 0.32% lies in the top ten. The receptor comes from a human donor in good health. The chain uses TRBV9 and TRBJ2-7; TRBD2 agrees at 16 bases. The sequencing input was CD4+ T cells sorted from blood. DNA of the CDR3: TGTGCCAGCAGCTCGGGACTAGCGGGAGGGCCCTTGTCCTACGAGCAGTACTTC. Its protein is CASSSGLAGGPLSYEQYF.